Included here is one T cell receptor (beta chain) sequence, with context. The protocol was immunoSEQ multiplex PCR, while the TCRdb copy is restricted to in-frame clones and leaves out a portion. The sample lists about 210,000 clones; about 88% were seen once. This specimen belongs to a study of blood T cell repertoires in COVID-19. This clonotype was sampled from a man in his forties or fifties with acute or convalescent COVID-19. Sequenced sample: peripheral blood.

The CDR3 bases are TGTGCCAGCAGTTTCCTGAGAGGAGGAAACACCATATATTTT. As protein: CASSFLRGGNTIYF. The V gene is TRBV28, the J gene TRBJ1-3; no clear D. Germline CDR1 and CDR2: MDHEN and SYDVKM. Trimming took off 3 bases at V and 4 bases at J, with 10 bases between the two ends. The length of the CDR3 is 14 residues.